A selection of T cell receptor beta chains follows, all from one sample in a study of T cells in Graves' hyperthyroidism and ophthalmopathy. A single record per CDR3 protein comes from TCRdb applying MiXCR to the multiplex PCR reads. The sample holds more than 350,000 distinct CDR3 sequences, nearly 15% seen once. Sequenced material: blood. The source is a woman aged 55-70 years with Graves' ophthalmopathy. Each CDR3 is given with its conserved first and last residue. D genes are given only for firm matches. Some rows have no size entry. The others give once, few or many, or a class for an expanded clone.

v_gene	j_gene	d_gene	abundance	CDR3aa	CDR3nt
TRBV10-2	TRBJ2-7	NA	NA	CASKTGTEFYEQYF	TGCGCCAGCAAAACCGGGACGGAATTCTACGAGCAGTACTTC
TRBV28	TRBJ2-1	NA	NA	CASTRYNEQFF	TGTGCCAGCACTAGATACAATGAGCAGTTCTTC
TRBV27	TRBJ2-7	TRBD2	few	CASSQSGKPYEQYF	TGTGCCAGCAGTCAAAGCGGGAAACCCTACGAGCAGTACTTC
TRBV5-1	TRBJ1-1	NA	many	CASSSTGMNTEAFF	TGCGCCAGCAGCTCGACAGGTATGAACACTGAAGCTTTCTTT
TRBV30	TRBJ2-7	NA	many	CAWNGKETYEQYF	TGTGCCTGGAATGGGAAGGAAACCTACGAGCAGTACTTC
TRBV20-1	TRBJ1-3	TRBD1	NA	CSAPWDRGLSGNTIYF	TGCAGTGCTCCTTGGGACAGGGGGCTATCTGGAAACACCATATATTTT
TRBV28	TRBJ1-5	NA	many	CASSLRGTTQHF	TGTGCCAGCAGTTTGAGAGGAACGACCCAGCATTTT
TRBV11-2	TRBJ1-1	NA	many	CASSFGTSNTEAFF	TGTGCCAGCAGCTTTGGGACATCAAACACTGAAGCTTTCTTT
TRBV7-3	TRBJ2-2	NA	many	CASSLDPVVYTGELFF	TGTGCCAGCAGCTTGGACCCGGTGGTTTACACCGGGGAGCTGTTTTTT
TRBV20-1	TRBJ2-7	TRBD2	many	CSARDGTSASSVYEQYF	TGCAGTGCTAGAGATGGGACTAGCGCTAGCTCGGTCTACGAGCAGTACTTC
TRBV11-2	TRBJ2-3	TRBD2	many	CASSLDSLTSGRGTDTQYF	TGTGCCAGCAGCTTAGACTCACTCACTAGCGGGAGGGGCACAGATACGCAGTATTTT
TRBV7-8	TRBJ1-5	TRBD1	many	CASSRDRGGQPQHF	TGTGCCAGCAGCCGCGACAGGGGAGGGCAGCCCCAGCATTTT
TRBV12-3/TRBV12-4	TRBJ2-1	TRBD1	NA	CASSRDRVDRGYNEQFF	TGTGCCAGCAGTCGGGACAGGGTCGATCGCGGCTACAATGAGCAGTTCTTC
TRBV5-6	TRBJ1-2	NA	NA	CASSLIGDSYGYTF	TGTGCCAGCAGCTTGATTGGAGACAGCTATGGCTACACCTTC
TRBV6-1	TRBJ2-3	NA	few	CASVGTDTQYF	TGTGCCAGCGTGGGCACAGATACGCAGTATTTT
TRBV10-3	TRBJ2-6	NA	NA	CAISLSGANVLTF	TGTGCCATCAGTCTCTCTGGGGCCAACGTCCTGACTTTC
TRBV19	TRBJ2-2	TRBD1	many	CASSTLTGAYSGELFF	TGTGCCAGTAGTACCCTGACAGGGGCTTATAGCGGGGAGCTGTTTTTT
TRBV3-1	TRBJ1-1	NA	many	CASSQVASGKTEAFF	TGTGCCAGCAGCCAAGTGGCTTCGGGAAAAACTGAAGCTTTCTTT
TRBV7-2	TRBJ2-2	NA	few	CASSRYSTGELFF	TGTGCCAGCAGCCGCTACAGCACCGGGGAGCTGTTTTTT
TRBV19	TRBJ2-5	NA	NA	CASRDRETQYF	TGTGCCTCTAGGGATCGGGAGACCCAGTACTTC